These 15 T cell receptor beta chains originate from one sample sequenced in a study of blood T cell repertoires in COVID-19. Produced via immunoSEQ multiplex PCR; TCRdb's table is partial and in-frame only. This sample has some 490,000 clones, with around nine tenths found just once. Sequencing was carried out using PBMCs or T cells enriched from blood (not recorded which). These receptors all stem from an older woman who had recovered from COVID-19.

In the case of this clone: Other nucleotide sequences from this sample produce the same CDR3. This sequence joins TRBV19 and TRBJ1-1; D possibly corresponds to TRBD1 (6 bases). The CDR3 has 14 amino acids. The germline V gene encodes CDR1 LNHDA and CDR2 SQIVND (reference sequence). Trimming cost V 1 base and J 0 bases, with 6 bases left between them. The CDR3 spells CASSIGGLNTEAFF. The CDR3 DNA reads as TGTGCCAGTAGTATAGGGGGGCTGAACACTGAAGCTTTCTTT.

The DNA for the CDR3 is TGTGCCAGCAGCTTCCGCCCGGAGGACTATGGCTACACCTTC. This gives the protein CASSFRPEDYGYTF. This sequence joins TRBV7-9 and TRBJ1-2, with D unresolved. The CDR3 consists of 14 residues. The ends were cut back, 3 bases at V and 3 bases at J, with 11 bases in the middle. Germline lookup yields CDR1 SEHNR and CDR2 FQNEAQ (reference sequence).

The gene calls are TRBV5-1 and TRBJ1-1; D unresolved. Germline-derived CDR1 and CDR2 are SGHRS and YFSETQ. The germline V and J ends were trimmed by 0 bases and 2 bases, with 17 bases remaining between them. The CDR3 runs 17 residues. As DNA, the CDR3 is TGCGCCAGCAGCTTGGCATCTGTAAGGAGAGGAAACACTGAAGCTTTCTTT. Translating it yields CASSLASVRRGNTEAFF. The complete variable domain, with remaining parts taken from reference TRBV5-1 and TRBJ1-1, reads KAGVTQTPRYLIKTRGQQVTLSCSPISGHRSVSWYQQTPGQGLQFLFEYFSETQRNKGNFPGRFSGRQFSNSRSEMNVSTLELGDSALYLCASSLASVRRGNTEAFFGQGTRLTVV.

The rearrangement links TRBV2 to TRBJ1-1; D perhaps matches TRBD1 (6 bases). This CDR3 is built from 14 residues. The germline gives CDR1 SNHLY, CDR2 FYNNEI. Trimming removed 6 bases from V and 4 bases from J, with 15 bases in between. CDR3 amino acids: CASRPTGTTTEAFF. The DNA for the CDR3 is TGTGCCAGCAGACCCACCGGGACAACCACTGAAGCTTTCTTT.

The chain recombines TRBV13 with TRBJ2-1; 10 nucleotides line up with TRBD2. The CDR3 is 14 residues long. V was pared by 5 bases and J by 7 bases, with 5 bases of the junction left unmatched. The germline V gene encodes CDR1 PRHDT and CDR2 FYEKMQ (reference sequence). This chain's CDR3 is CASSHSGGYNEQFF. The CDR3 coding sequence is TGTGCCAGCAGCCATAGCGGGGGGTATAATGAGCAGTTCTTC. Based on the CDR3 plus reference TRBV13 and TRBJ2-1, the full variable domain is AAGVIQSPRHLIKEKRETATLKCYPIPRHDTVYWYQQGPGQDPQFLISFYEKMQSDKGSIPDRFSAQQFSDYHSELNMSSLELGDSALYFCASSHSGGYNEQFFGPGTRLTVL.

The V call is TRBV5-1, the J call TRBJ1-4; 9 bases match TRBD1. Germline V gene sequence: CDR1 SGHRS, CDR2 YFSETQ. With 4 bases clipped from V and 5 bases from J, the junction kept 3 bases outside the gene matches. The CDR3 extends over 14 amino acids. The CDR3 is CASSRDRGNEKLFF. The CDR3 DNA reads TGCGCCAGCAGCCGTGACAGGGGGAATGAAAAACTGTTTTTT.

CDR3 bases: TGCGCCAGCAGCCAAGGTACAACAGCCCTCTCCTACGAGCAGTACTTC. This encodes CASSQGTTALSYEQYF. The V gene is TRBV4-1, the J gene TRBJ2-7; no clear D. This CDR3 has 16 amino acids. The germline CDR1 and CDR2 sequences are MGHRA and YSYEKL. Trimming removed 1 base at V and 0 bases at J, with 13 bases between.

The CDR3 DNA reads TGTGCCATCAGTGAGACGCAGGAAAAACTGTTTTTT. It specifies CAISETQEKLFF. The genes are TRBV10-3 and TRBJ1-4; D remains unclear. Germline V gene data show CDR1 as ENHRY and CDR2 as SYGVKD. CDR3 length equals 12 residues. Trimming left V 2 bases short and J 8 bases short, with 6 bases between.

This clone has a single count. The rearrangement links TRBV24-1 to TRBJ1-2; 7 nucleotides match TRBD1. Germline V lookup: CDR1 KGHDR, CDR2 SFDVKD. Losses at the gene ends were 5 bases for V and 11 bases for J; bases not matched to a gene: 10. The CDR3 covers 13 residues. This CDR3 is CATSGPGTDLYTF. CDR3 bases: TGTGCCACCAGTGGTCCCGGGACAGACCTTTACACCTTC.

This chain uses TRBV6-5 with TRBJ1-4, with a possible D match to TRBD1 (6 bases). This CDR3 has 14 residues. The V gene's germline CDR1 is MNHEY and CDR2 SVGAGI. The V end was cut by 6 bases, the J end by 7 bases, with 15 bases between. The CDR3 spells CASRRGQFSEKLFF. CDR3 coding DNA: TGTGCCAGCAGGCGGGGGCAATTTAGTGAAAAACTGTTTTTT.

The chain combines TRBV3-1 (or the pseudogene TRBV3-2) with TRBJ1-2; no clear D. Per the germline V gene, CDR1 is LGHDT and CDR2 is YNNKEL (reference sequence). The V end was cut by 1 base, the J end by 4 bases, with 16 bases between. The CDR3 runs to 16 residues. CDR3 in amino acids: CASSQGPIPGSYGYTF. DNA for the CDR3: TGTGCCAGCAGCCAAGGACCCATCCCGGGGAGCTATGGCTACACCTTC.

The chain combines TRBV7-2 with TRBJ2-3; the D is unclear. V was clipped by 6 bases and J by 0 bases, with 10 bases between them. This CDR3 is built from 14 residues. Per the germline V gene, CDR1 is SGHTA and CDR2 is FQGNSA. DNA for the CDR3: TGTGCCAGCAGGTCCCCTAGGAGCACAGATACGCAGTATTTT. It yields the protein CASRSPRSTDTQYF.

This chain joins TRBV11-3 and TRBJ1-1, with 7 nucleotides matching TRBD1. V gave up 3 bases and J gave up 6 bases; unmatched junction bases: 7. CDR3 length: 14 residues. CDR1 and CDR2 from the germline V gene are SGHNT and YENEEA. CDR3 sequence (DNA): TGTGCCAGCAGCTTCGCAGGGGGAATGGCTGAAGCTTTCTTT. Protein product: CASSFAGGMAEAFF.

The V and J genes are TRBV6-1 and TRBJ1-2; the D is unclear. The germline gives CDR1 MNHNS, CDR2 SASEGT. The V and J ends lost 0 bases and 7 bases respectively, with 9 bases between them. The CDR3 runs 13 residues. The CDR3 nucleotides read TGTGCCAGCAGTGAAGCGCAGGTGGCTGGCTACACCTTC. Residues: CASSEAQVAGYTF.

V gene TRBV11-2 combines with J gene TRBJ1-5, with D uncertain. This CDR3 comprises 15 residues. V dropped 1 base and J dropped 5 bases, with 12 bases sitting between them. Germline lookup yields CDR1 SGHAT and CDR2 FQNNGV. This chain's CDR3 is CASSLGPGTHQPQHF. The CDR3 nucleotides read TGTGCCAGCAGCTTAGGGCCGGGAACTCATCAGCCCCAGCATTTT.